Listed here are 20 T cell receptor beta chains from one sample, sequenced in a study of early T cells in non-severe SARS-CoV-2 infection. Each CDR3 protein is one row after TCRdb ran MiXCR on the 5' RACE reads. The table records approximately 45,000 distinct CDR3 sequences, around 9.9% of them present only once. Source material: whole blood. The source is an adult who was a healthcare worker with PCR-confirmed SARS-CoV-2 infection or an uninfected control (not recorded which).

At least ten counts were recorded for this clonotype. The J gene is TRBJ2-7, the V gene TRBV3-1; D remains unclear. Deletions cut 4 bases from V and 2 bases from J, with 12 bases between. The germline CDR1 and CDR2 sequences are LGHDT and YNNKEL (reference sequence). The CDR3 is 14 residues long. The CDR3 bases are TGTGCCAGCAGCCGCCAAAACGCACCCTACGAGCAGTACTTC. Its translation is CASSRQNAPYEQYF.

Notes on this clonotype: A single base separates this from a much larger clone, so it may be a read error. CDR3 coding DNA: TGTGCCATCAGACTGGGACCGGGGAACACTGAAGCTTCCTTT. This translates into CAIRLGPGNTEASF. The chain is built from TRBV10-3 and TRBJ1-1; perhaps TRBD1 as D (5 bases). The germline V gene encodes CDR1 ENHRY and CDR2 SYGVKD. The CDR3 consists of 14 residues.

In its sample, this clonotype was seen a few times. V is TRBV6-1 and J is TRBJ1-1, with no clear D. CDR1 is MNHNS and CDR2 is SASEGT in the germline V gene. CDR3 length: 14 amino acids. Trimming removed 6 bases at V and 6 bases at J, with 17 bases between. In DNA form, the CDR3 reads TGTGCCAGCAGGGTGGAGATCGGTGCGGCTGAAGCTTTCTTT. This gives the protein CASRVEIGAAEAFF.

There are many counts of this clonotype. V gene TRBV5-5 combines with J gene TRBJ2-1, with TRBD1 as a possible D gene (5 bases). The CDR3 sequence is 17 residues long. Trimming took off 0 bases at V and 4 bases at J, with 17 bases between the two ends. Germline V gene sequence: CDR1 SGHKS, CDR2 YYEKEE (reference sequence). Here the CDR3 reads CASSLGAGQSTYNEQFF. The CDR3 DNA reads TGTGCCAGCAGCTTGGGGGCAGGGCAGTCGACTTACAATGAGCAGTTCTTC.

This clonotype has only a few counts. For the CDR3, the DNA is TGTGCCAGCACCAAAACCGGGACAGCCAACTCTGGAAACACCATATATTTT. This codes for CASTKTGTANSGNTIYF. V gene TRBV7-2 combines with J gene TRBJ1-3; 7 nucleotides line up with TRBD1. The germline gives CDR1 SGHTA, CDR2 FQGNSA. The CDR3 has 17 amino acids. Germline trimming cut 7 bases from V and 0 bases from J; bases unmatched to any gene: 12.

This clonotype was observed a few times. This chain joins TRBV7-2 and TRBJ2-7; D is undetermined. The CDR3 is 12 amino acids. Looked up from germline, CDR1 is SGHTA and CDR2 is FQGNSA. Trimming took 5 bases from V and 4 from J, leaving 9 bases between them. This CDR3 is CASSPSEYEQYF. The CDR3 nucleotides are TGTGCCAGCAGCCCCTCGGAGTACGAGCAGTACTTC.

This clonotype was detected a few times. Compared with germline, one end of the junction differs, possibly owing to a read error. This chain connects TRBV9 to TRBJ1-6; D not certain. The germline gives CDR1 SGDLS, CDR2 YYNGEE. This CDR3 has 12 amino acids. DNA of the CDR3: TGTGCCAGCAGCGTAGTAGGGTCACCCCTCCATTTT. It specifies CASSVVGSPLHF.

The V gene is TRBV10-1, the J gene TRBJ2-1; a possible D gene is TRBD2 (7 bases). The CDR3 covers 13 residues. The germline V and J ends were trimmed by 4 bases and 10 bases, with 14 bases remaining between them. Germline CDR1 WNHNN, CDR2 SYGVQD (reference sequence). The CDR3 is CASSVKGGMEQFF. Here the CDR3 DNA reads TGCGCCAGCAGTGTAAAGGGGGGGATGGAGCAGTTCTTC.

The chain carries TRBV6-5 and TRBJ1-5; D unclear. Germline V gene sequence: CDR1 MNHEY, CDR2 SVGAGI. The CDR3 is 12 residues long. V was clipped by 4 bases and J by 4 bases, with 5 bases between them. Here the CDR3 DNA reads TGTGCCAGCAGTTCACGGAATCAGCCCCAGCATTTT. It yields the protein CASSSRNQPQHF.

This clonotype was recorded at least ten times. The chain is built from TRBV10-3 and TRBJ2-7; 9 nucleotides align to TRBD1. Germline V gene data show CDR1 as ENHRY and CDR2 as SYGVKD. CDR3 length: 16 residues. J was trimmed by 4 bases and V by 2 bases; bases with no gene match: 9. Here the CDR3 DNA reads TGTGCCATCAGTGAGGGGGCTCCGGGACAGGGATACGAGCAGTACTTC. As protein: CAISEGAPGQGYEQYF.

The genes are TRBV25-1 and TRBJ1-3, with D possibly TRBD1 on 6 matching bases. The germline V gene has CDR1 MGHDK and CDR2 SYGVNS. The CDR3 is 17 residues long. The germline V and J ends were trimmed by 4 bases and 2 bases, with 18 bases remaining between them. The CDR3 DNA sequence: TGTGCCAGCAGTGCGCACGACAGGAGGGTTGCTGGAAACACCATATATTTT. It codes for CASSAHDRRVAGNTIYF.

The chain links TRBV10-3 to TRBJ2-3; D gene ambiguous. V lost 8 bases and J lost 2, with 8 bases in between. Looked up from germline, CDR1 is ENHRY and CDR2 is SYGVKD. The CDR3 runs 12 residues. The CDR3 reads CAIESNTDTQYF. The CDR3 DNA follows: TGTGCCATCGAGAGTAACACAGATACGCAGTATTTT.

This clonotype was seen only a few times. The chain links TRBV20-1 to TRBJ2-7; the match to TRBD2 covers 8 bases. Germline CDR1 and CDR2: DFQATT and SNEGSKA (reference sequence). J gave up 3 bases and V 2 bases, and 3 bases lay outside the gene matches. CDR3 length equals 13 residues. The CDR3, as DNA: TGCAGTGCTAGACTAGCGGGTAGCTACGAGCAGTACTTC. Its translation: CSARLAGSYEQYF.

V is TRBV20-1 and J is TRBJ1-1; D gene ambiguous. V lost 3 bases to trimming and J lost 5 bases, with 13 bases between them. Germline V CDR1 and CDR2: DFQATT, SNEGSKA (reference sequence). The length of the CDR3 is 13 residues. CDR3 in DNA: TGCAGTGCTAGGGGCGACGCGTGGACTGAAGCTTTCTTT. Translating gives CSARGDAWTEAFF.

The sample holds a few counts of this clonotype. V gene TRBV7-2 combines with J gene TRBJ1-5; D is unresolved. CDR3 length equals 12 residues. V lost 10 bases, J lost 1 base, and 8 bases lay in between. CDR1 and CDR2 from the germline V gene are SGHTA and FQGNSA. The CDR3 sequence: CATSVSNQPQHF. The CDR3 region has the DNA TGTGCCACCTCCGTCAGCAATCAGCCCCAGCATTTT.

This clonotype was seen ten or more times. The genes are TRBV20-1 and TRBJ1-2; D ambiguous. This CDR3 has 13 residues. Per the germline V gene, CDR1 is DFQATT and CDR2 is SNEGSKA (reference sequence). CDR3 sequence (DNA): TGCAGCGTACCCGACAAGTCTAACTATGGCTACACCTTC. It is translated as CSVPDKSNYGYTF.

Many counts were recorded for this clonotype. The V and J genes are TRBV7-2 and TRBJ2-7; 10 bases align to TRBD1. Germline V gene data show CDR1 as SGHTA and CDR2 as FQGNSA. V lost 9 bases, J lost 3 bases, and 5 bases stayed unmatched. The CDR3 runs 13 residues. The CDR3, as DNA: TGTGCCAGTATGACAGGGGGCGGCTACGAGCAGTACTTC. Translation: CASMTGGGYEQYF.

A word on this clonotype: A much more abundant neighbour one base away suggests this may be a read error. The V and J genes are TRBV10-3 and TRBJ2-3; D perhaps matches TRBD2 (5 bases). There are 13 residues in the CDR3. Germline CDR1 and CDR2: ENHRY and SYGVKD. The CDR3 region has the DNA TGTGCAAACGGTCCCCGGGACACAGATACGCAGTATTTT. Protein: CANGPRDTDTQYF.

Many counts were recorded for this clonotype. The V gene is TRBV29-1, the J gene TRBJ2-7; D ambiguous. Germline V gives CDR1 SQVTM, CDR2 ANQGSEA. V gave up 6 bases and J gave up 7 bases, with 16 bases separating them. The length of the CDR3 is 12 residues. The CDR3 region has the DNA TGCAGCGTGACCCGGTTGGCCGGGGAGCAGTACTTC. This gives the protein CSVTRLAGEQYF.

Within the sample, this clonotype is medium-sized. This chain joins TRBV11-2 and TRBJ2-2; D tentatively fits TRBD1 or TRBD2 (5 bases each). The CDR3 is made up of 15 amino acids. Germline V lookup: CDR1 SGHAT, CDR2 FQNNGV. V gave up 5 bases and J gave up 7 bases, with 17 bases separating them. This CDR3 is CASSRDGAPDGELFF. Written as DNA, the CDR3 is TGTGCCAGCAGCCGAGACGGGGCCCCGGACGGGGAGCTGTTTTTT.